This T cell receptor beta chain was sequenced during a study of somatic mutations in cytotoxic T cells in rheumatoid arthritis. Overall study: Sorting by flow gave nearly 100% purity for some V beta antibody-stained T-cell populations, including V beta1+ cells sequenced for TCRB.

The CDR3 covers 13 residues. V was cut by 5 bases and J by 3 bases, with 11 bases left in between. Per the germline V gene, CDR1 is SGHTA and CDR2 is FQGTGA. Profiling relied on immunoSEQ multiplex PCR, and the TCRdb table lists in-frame clones only, not all of them. The table records 20,000 to 25,000 clones, 70% to 90% of them present only once. Input material: CD8+ T cells sorted from blood. This receptor was taken from an adult with rheumatoid arthritis. The chain is built from TRBV7-3 and TRBJ2-7; no definite D call. As DNA, the CDR3 is TGTGCCAGCAGCGTAGGCCCGAACTACGAGCAGTACTTC. Protein product: CASSVGPNYEQYF.